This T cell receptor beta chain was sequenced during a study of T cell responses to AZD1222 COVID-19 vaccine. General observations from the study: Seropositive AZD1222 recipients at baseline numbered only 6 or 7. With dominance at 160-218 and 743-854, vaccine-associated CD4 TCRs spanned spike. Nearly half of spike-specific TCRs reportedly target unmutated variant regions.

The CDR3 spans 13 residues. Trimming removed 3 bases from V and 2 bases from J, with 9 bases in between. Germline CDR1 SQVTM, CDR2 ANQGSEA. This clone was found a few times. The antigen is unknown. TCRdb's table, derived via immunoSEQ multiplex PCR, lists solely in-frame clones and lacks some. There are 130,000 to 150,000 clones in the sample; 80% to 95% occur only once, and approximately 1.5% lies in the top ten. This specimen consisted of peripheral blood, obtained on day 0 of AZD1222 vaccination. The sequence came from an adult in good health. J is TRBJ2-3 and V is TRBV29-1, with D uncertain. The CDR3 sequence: CSVDRGFTDTQYF. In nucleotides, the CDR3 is TGCAGCGTTGATCGTGGGTTCACAGATACGCAGTATTTT.